This paragraph reports one T cell receptor (beta chain). As yet, its antigen is unknown. PCR was performed using 60 Vbeta and 13 Jbeta primers. Data came from immunoSEQ multiplex PCR; TCRdb stores just in-frame clones and leaves some out. The sample consists of 150,000 to 200,000 clones, about 79% of them appearing once. The data are from a study of cytomegalovirus exposure and HLA in healthy donors. General observations from the study: Reportedly, a later analysis found an Asian-associated ancestry cluster had fewer N-insertions than the approximately 670-donor mean.

The CDR3 is 14 amino acids. Germline V CDR1 and CDR2: MNHNS, SASEGT. The V gene end was trimmed by 7 bases and the J gene end by 1 base; junction bases not matched to a gene: 6. Sequenced: PBMCs. The receptor's source is a female donor in good health and CMV-seronegative. The rearrangement joins TRBV6-1 to TRBJ2-7; 8 bases are a match to TRBD1. The CDR3 loop is CASTRDRNSYEQYF. Here the CDR3 DNA reads TGTGCCAGCACCCGGGACAGGAATTCCTACGAGCAGTACTTC.